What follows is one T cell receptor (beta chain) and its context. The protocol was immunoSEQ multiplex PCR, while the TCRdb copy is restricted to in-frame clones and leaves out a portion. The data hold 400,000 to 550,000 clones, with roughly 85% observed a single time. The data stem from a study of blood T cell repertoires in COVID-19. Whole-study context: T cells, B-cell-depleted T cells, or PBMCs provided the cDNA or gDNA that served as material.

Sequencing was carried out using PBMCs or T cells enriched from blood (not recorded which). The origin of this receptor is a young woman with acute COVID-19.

The CDR3 region is CASSLGIRGNQPQHF. The DNA of the CDR3 is TGTGCCAGCAGCTTAGGGATCCGGGGCAATCAGCCCCAGCATTTT. This chain links TRBV7-2 with TRBJ1-5; D unresolved. The V gene's germline CDR1 is SGHTA and CDR2 FQGNSA. V lost 1 base to trimming and J lost 2 bases, with 9 bases between them. The CDR3 has 15 residues.